These T cell receptor beta chains were read from a single sample in a study of control samples from healthy donors and cancer patients. Assay: immunoSEQ multiplex PCR; the TCRdb copy retains only in-frame clones and omits some. This sample carries 130,000 to 150,000 clones, 75% to 95% of them seen once, and the ten largest clones take about 3%. Sequences were obtained from blood. The receptors shown here come from a man in his thirties or forties in good health. CDR3s include the opening cysteine and the closing phenylalanine or tryptophan. D genes are given only for firm matches. Rows may omit the clone size; those that give it use once, few, many or a size class.

cdr3_aa cdr3_nt v_call clone_size cdr3_length d_call j_call
CASSQDGQFSPLHF TGTGCCAGCAGCCAAGATGGCCAGTTTTCACCCCTCCACTTT TRBV3-1/TRBV3-2 . 14 . TRBJ1-6
CASSLEGEGYRYTF TGCGCCAGCAGCTTGGAGGGGGAAGGGTATCGCTACACCTTC TRBV5-1 . 14 . TRBJ1-2
CASSQARATGELFF TGTGCCAGCAGCCAAGCGCGAGCAACCGGGGAGCTGTTTTTT TRBV14 . 14 . TRBJ2-2
CASSLGVQGKPLHF TGTGCCAGCAGCTTAGGTGTTCAGGGTAAACCCCTCCACTTT TRBV11-2 . 14 . TRBJ1-6
CAWSANSPLHF TGTGCCTGGAGTGCCAATTCACCCCTCCACTTT TRBV30 . 11 . TRBJ1-6
CSASQRGQGYTF TGCAGTGCTAGTCAGAGGGGGCAAGGCTACACCTTC TRBV20-1 . 12 TRBD1 TRBJ1-2
CASSAAEAYGYTF TGTGCCAGCAGCGCAGCAGAGGCCTATGGCTACACCTTC TRBV9 . 13 . TRBJ1-2
CASSELQGVITEAFF TGTGCCAGCAGCGAATTACAGGGGGTGATCACTGAAGCTTTCTTT TRBV5-5 . 15 TRBD1 TRBJ1-1
CASSQDPPTSRGDEQYF TGTGCCAGCAGCCAAGATCCTCCGACTAGCCGGGGGGACGAGCAGTACTTC TRBV3-1/TRBV3-2 . 17 TRBD2 TRBJ2-7
CASSMGSSYNEQFF TGTGCCAGTAGTATGGGGAGCTCCTACAATGAGCAGTTCTTC TRBV19 . 14 . TRBJ2-1
CASSLVRGASYEQYF TGTGCCAGCAGCTTAGTACGGGGGGCTTCCTACGAGCAGTACTTC TRBV7-2 . 15 . TRBJ2-7
CASSLDQPQHF TGTGCCAGCAGCTTGGATCAGCCCCAGCATTTT TRBV7-2 once 11 . TRBJ1-5
CASSIWTGSGEKLFF TGTGCCAGTAGTATATGGACAGGGTCGGGTGAAAAACTGTTTTTT TRBV19 . 15 TRBD1 TRBJ1-4